The rows below give T cell receptor beta chains drawn from one sample of a study of Graves' ophthalmopathy and Graves' hyperthyroidism. TCRdb fed the multiplex PCR reads into MiXCR, producing one record per CDR3 protein. The sample consists of approximately 640,000 distinct CDR3 sequences, over 40% of them appearing once. The sequencing sample was made of peripheral blood. These TCRs come from an adult man with Graves' ophthalmopathy. Each CDR3 is given with its conserved first and last residue. The order of the fields is J gene, D gene, clone size, V gene, CDR3 protein, CDR3 DNA. D genes are given only for firm matches. Rows give clone size only sometimes, using once, few, many, or a class for an expanded clone.

TRBJ2-5,TRBD2,.,TRBV12-5,CASRTSGRVPQETQYF,TGTGCCAGCAGGACTAGCGGGAGGGTGCCCCAAGAGACCCAGTACTTC
TRBJ2-7,.,many,TRBV7-3,CASSQQHSSYEQYF,TGTGCCAGCAGCCAACAGCACAGCTCCTACGAGCAGTACTTC
TRBJ1-1,.,.,TRBV10-3,CASSGPGQLNTEAFF,TGTGCCAGCAGTGGCCCGGGACAATTGAACACTGAAGCTTTCTTT
TRBJ2-7,TRBD1,many,TRBV3-1,CASSQAGQGGF,TGTGCCAGCAGCCAAGCCGGACAGGGCGGCTTC
TRBJ1-3,TRBD1,many,TRBV12-3/TRBV12-4,CASRGTASGNTIYF,TGTGCCAGCAGGGGGACAGCCTCTGGAAACACCATATATTTT
TRBJ1-2,.,many,TRBV12-5,CASGLVQPFASGYTF,TGTGCTAGTGGTTTGGTACAGCCGTTCGCCTCTGGCTACACCTTC
TRBJ1-2,TRBD1,.,TRBV10-3,CAISGTGVNYGYTF,TGTGCCATCAGTGGGACAGGGGTTAACTATGGCTACACCTTC
TRBJ2-3,.,.,TRBV29-1,CSVPVTGTQYF,TGCAGCGTTCCCGTCACAGGTACGCAGTATTTT
TRBJ1-1,.,.,TRBV30,CAWGGTTEAFF,TGTGCCTGGGGGGGGACCACTGAAGCTTTCTTT
TRBJ1-2,.,many,TRBV6-1,CASSAWPSNYGYTF,TGTGCCAGCAGTGCTTGGCCATCCAACTATGGCTACACCTTC
TRBJ2-4,TRBD1,.,TRBV2,CAGGQTNIQYF,TGTGCCGGGGGACAGACAAACATTCAGTACTTC
TRBJ2-7,TRBD2,.,TRBV29-1,CSVEDPGLAGGPYEQYF,TGCAGCGTTGAAGATCCGGGACTAGCGGGAGGGCCTTACGAGCAGTACTTC
TRBJ1-2,TRBD1,.,TRBV2,CASSRGGTGYTF,TGTGCCAGCAGTCGAGGGGGCACTGGCTACACCTTC
TRBJ2-7,.,many,TRBV19,CASSSGHSYEQYF,TGTGCCAGTAGTTCAGGACACTCCTACGAGCAGTACTTC
TRBJ2-6,TRBD1,.,TRBV7-2,CASSARTGHNVLTF,TGTGCCAGCAGCGCGCGGACAGGGCACAACGTCCTGACTTTC
TRBJ2-7,TRBD1,many,TRBV10-3,CAIQNPGQGASEQYF,TGTGCCATTCAAAACCCGGGACAGGGGGCATCTGAGCAGTACTTC
TRBJ1-5,.,.,TRBV7-3,CASSLIWTASSQPQHF,TGTGCCAGCAGCTTAATTTGGACAGCAAGCTCACAGCCCCAGCATTTT
TRBJ1-2,.,many,TRBV7-2,CASSFTGGGNYGYTF,TGTGCCAGCAGCTTTACGGGGGGGGGTAACTATGGCTACACCTTC
TRBJ2-7,TRBD1,.,TRBV7-6,CASSPGTGGGYEQYF,TGTGCCAGCAGCCCCGGGACAGGGGGGGGCTACGAGCAGTACTTC
TRBJ2-7,TRBD1,many,TRBV20-1,CSARMTGAGEQYF,TGCAGTGCTAGGATGACAGGGGCGGGAGAGCAGTACTTC
TRBJ1-2,.,.,TRBV20-1,CSARDAGAYGYTF,TGCAGTGCTAGAGACGCGGGGGCGTATGGCTACACCTTC
TRBJ2-3,.,.,TRBV7-8,CASSQEPTTLGAEDTQYF,TGTGCCAGCAGCCAAGAGCCAACGACCCTGGGGGCCGAAGATACGCAGTATTTT
TRBJ1-4,TRBD1,.,TRBV7-8,CASSLRTGLLEKLFF,TGTGCCAGCAGCTTGAGGACAGGGTTGCTGGAAAAACTGTTTTTT
TRBJ2-7,.,.,TRBV20-1,CSARAGHQTSYEQYF,TGCAGTGCTAGAGCGGGACACCAAACCTCCTACGAGCAGTACTTC
TRBJ2-7,.,.,TRBV10-3,CAISEMRSSVYEQYF,TGTGCCATCAGTGAGATGAGGAGCTCCGTCTACGAGCAGTACTTC
TRBJ2-7,TRBD1,many,TRBV2,CASSGQGGRYEQYF,TGTGCCAGCTCTGGACAGGGGGGGAGGTACGAGCAGTACTTC
TRBJ1-1,.,many,TRBV7-9,CASQGLNTEAFF,TGTGCCAGCCAAGGGCTGAACACTGAAGCTTTCTTT
TRBJ1-5,.,many,TRBV20-1,CSARVEGLGNQPQHF,TGCAGTGCTAGAGTGGAGGGGCTCGGCAATCAGCCCCAGCATTTT
TRBJ1-1,.,.,TRBV25-1,CASSLQGETEAFF,TGTGCCAGCAGTTTGCAGGGAGAAACTGAAGCTTTCTTT
TRBJ1-1,.,many,TRBV20-1,CSARQTGGRWGTEAFF,TGCAGTGCTAGACAAACGGGGGGCAGGTGGGGCACTGAAGCTTTCTTT
TRBJ1-6,.,.,TRBV25-1,CAWSVLRGGNSPLHF,TGTGCCTGGAGTGTATTAAGGGGTGGCAATTCACCCCTCCACTTT
TRBJ2-2,.,many,TRBV7-2,CASSLDHRYTGELFF,TGTGCCAGCAGCTTAGATCACAGATACACCGGGGAGCTGTTTTTT
TRBJ1-2,.,many,TRBV10-3,CAISESEGANYGYTF,TGTGCCATCAGTGAGTCTGAAGGAGCCAACTATGGCTACACCTTC
TRBJ1-1,.,many,TRBV15,CATSRDPGGLGAEAFF,TGTGCCACCAGCAGAGATCCGGGGGGCTTGGGCGCTGAAGCTTTCTTT
TRBJ1-2,.,few,TRBV6-1,CASSDIGWGYGYTF,TGTGCCAGCAGTGATATAGGGTGGGGCTATGGCTACACCTTC
TRBJ1-1,.,.,TRBV10-3,CAIRGQETEAFF,TGTGCCATCAGGGGGCAGGAGACTGAAGCTTTCTTT
TRBJ2-7,.,.,TRBV6-5,CASSYSFAGSYEQYF,TGTGCCAGCAGTTACTCGTTCGCCGGATCCTACGAGCAGTACTTC
TRBJ1-1,TRBD1,many,TRBV7-8,CASSRQGLTEAFF,TGTGCCAGCAGCCGACAGGGTCTCACTGAAGCTTTCTTT
TRBJ2-3,.,.,TRBV9,CASNGIETDTQYF,TGTGCCAGCAACGGGATTGAGACAGATACGCAGTATTTT
TRBJ2-6,.,.,TRBV10-3,CAIRSLNNRSSGANVLTF,TGTGCCATCAGGTCCCTAAATAACAGGTCCTCTGGGGCCAACGTCCTGACTTTC
TRBJ1-5,.,.,TRBV27,CASSLTESQPQHF,TGTGCCAGCAGTTTGACGGAAAGTCAGCCCCAGCATTTT
TRBJ1-2,.,many,TRBV7-3,CASSLDWEKGSYTF,TGTGCCAGCAGCCTTGACTGGGAGAAAGGAAGCTACACCTTC